This T cell receptor (beta chain) was recorded in a study of OX40 agonist ivuxolimab in advanced cancers. From germline, CDR1 is MRHNA and CDR2 SNTAGT. The CDR3 contains 15 residues. V was pared by 8 bases and J by 1 base, with 15 bases between. The protocol was immunoSEQ multiplex PCR, while the TCRdb copy is restricted to in-frame clones and leaves out a portion. The repertoire has 65,000 to 80,000 clones, under 90% of them found once; the top ten carry 0.45% to 0.6%. The receptor was derived from an adult with an advanced solid tumor such as melanoma, head and neck, liver or kidney cancer. This specimen consisted of CD4+ or CD8+ T cells sorted from blood, obtained in a trial of the OX40 agonist ivuxolimab. The V call is TRBV6-4, the J call TRBJ2-4; no firm D call. CDR3 DNA: TGTGCCAGCGGACCGGGCTCCGCGGCCAAAAACATTCAGTACTTC. It specifies CASGPGSAAKNIQYF.